A single sample gave rise to the 28 T cell receptor beta chains below, sequenced in a study of blood T cell repertoires in COVID-19. TCRdb's copy holds only in-frame clones and misses some; the assay was immunoSEQ multiplex PCR. The repertoire holds about 250,000 clones, with roughly 83% as singletons. Sequenced input: peripheral blood. The origin of the receptors is a man between 40 and 49 years old with acute or convalescent COVID-19.

The chain combines TRBV7-2 with TRBJ2-3; TRBD2 matches at 7 bases. Germline V gives CDR1 SGHTA, CDR2 FQGNSA. Trimming at V came to 1 base and at J to 1 base, leaving 2 bases not matched to a gene. The CDR3 is 15 amino acids. The CDR3 sequence: CASSLGLAGTDTQYF. The DNA for the CDR3 is TGTGCCAGCAGCTTAGGGCTAGCGGGCACAGATACGCAGTATTTT.

This sequence joins TRBV5-8 and TRBJ1-5, with 7 nucleotides matching TRBD1. This CDR3 has 17 residues. The junction had 10 bases not matched to a gene; V was cut back by 4 bases and J by 0 bases. Germline V lookup: CDR1 SGHTS, CDR2 YDEGEE. CDR3 residues: CASSRRQGRDSNQPQHF. The CDR3 DNA sequence: TGTGCCAGCAGCAGGAGACAGGGCAGGGATAGCAATCAGCCCCAGCATTTT. The entire variable domain, with the rest obtained from reference TRBV5-8 and TRBJ1-5, is as follows: EAGVTQSPTHLIKTRGQQATLRCSPISGHTSVYWYQQALGLGLQFLLWYDEGEERNRGNFPPRFSGRQFPNYSSELNVNALELEDSALYLCASSRRQGRDSNQPQHFGDGTRLSIL.

The V call is TRBV6-6, the J call TRBJ1-1, with 7 bases fitting TRBD1. This CDR3 has 11 amino acids. V shed 5 bases and J 8 bases; nucleotides not matched to a gene: 2. Per the germline V gene, CDR1 is MNHNY and CDR2 is SVGAGI (reference sequence). DNA for the CDR3: TGTGCCAGCAGTACGACAGGGGAAGCTTTCTTT. Translating gives CASSTTGEAFF.

The sample holds many counts of this clone. The chain couples TRBV11-2 to TRBJ2-2, with TRBD1 as a possible D gene (5 bases). The V gene's germline CDR1 is SGHAT and CDR2 FQNNGV. The V and J ends lost 3 bases and 6 bases respectively, with 11 bases between them. The CDR3 totals 14 residues. The CDR3 loop reads CASSFTTGPGELFF. CDR3 nucleotide sequence: TGTGCCAGCAGCTTTACAACAGGCCCCGGGGAGCTGTTTTTT.

V and J are TRBV5-1 and TRBJ1-2; 7 nucleotides match TRBD1. The ends lost 3 bases at V and 6 bases at J; junction bases unmatched: 8. Per germline, CDR1 SGHRS and CDR2 YFSETQ. The CDR3 spans 14 residues. The CDR3 loop reads CASSSDRVGNGYTF. The CDR3 DNA sequence: TGCGCCAGCAGCTCCGACAGGGTCGGGAATGGCTACACCTTC.

The chain is built from TRBV5-1 and TRBJ1-2, with 9 nucleotides matching TRBD1. After removal of 3 bases from V and 8 bases from J, the junction contained 5 bases not matched to a gene. This CDR3 has 13 residues. Looked up from germline, CDR1 is SGHRS and CDR2 is YFSETQ. The CDR3 region has the DNA TGCGCCAGCAGCTCCGGACAGGGGCTCGGCTACACCTTC. Translated: CASSSGQGLGYTF.

The chain employs TRBV19 and TRBJ1-2; D might be TRBD1 (5 bases). This CDR3 spans 13 amino acids. The germline gives CDR1 LNHDA, CDR2 SQIVND (reference sequence). Trimming left V 1 base short and J 10 bases short, with 13 bases between. CDR3 nucleotides: TGTGCCAGTAGTATAGTTGGAGGGGCCATCTACACCTTC. As protein: CASSIVGGAIYTF.

V gene TRBV19 combines with J gene TRBJ1-5; no reliable D call. From germline, CDR1 is LNHDA and CDR2 SQIVND (reference sequence). Trimming shortened V by 8 bases and J by 4 bases, and 12 bases separated the two germline ends. This CDR3 spans 13 amino acids. The CDR3 sequence: CASSPQTNQPQHF. Written as DNA, the CDR3 is TGTGCCAGTTCTCCACAGACAAATCAGCCCCAGCATTTT.

The chain has TRBV10-1 and TRBJ1-1; no clear D gene. Germline V CDR1 and CDR2: WNHNN, SYGVQD (reference sequence). The CDR3 runs to 14 residues. The ends were cut back, 5 bases at V and 2 bases at J, with 12 bases in the middle. CDR3 nucleotide sequence: TGCGCCAGCAGTCTCGACATGGGCAACACTGAAGCTTTCTTT. Its protein product is CASSLDMGNTEAFF.

The chain has TRBV18 and TRBJ2-7; 8 nucleotides agree with TRBD1. The CDR3 loop spans 14 amino acids. Trimming took 4 bases from V and 5 from J; bases not matched to a gene: 7. The V gene's germline CDR1 is KGHSH and CDR2 LQKENI. Here the CDR3 DNA reads TGTGCCAGCTCACTCCCGGACAGGGCCCACGAGCAGTACTTC. This sequence encodes CASSLPDRAHEQYF.

Only one count was recorded for this clone. The rearrangement joins TRBV2 to TRBJ2-3, with 7 bases lining up with TRBD2. V shed 8 bases, J shed 3 bases, and the junction held 8 bases outside the gene matches. CDR1 and CDR2 (germline): SNHLY, FYNNEI. The CDR3 is 14 amino acids. CDR3 coding DNA: TGTGCCAGCGGGCCTCTAGCGGTGACAGATACGCAGTATTTT. This sequence encodes CASGPLAVTDTQYF.

J is TRBJ2-1 and V is TRBV2; 12 bases align to TRBD2. The V gene's germline CDR1 is SNHLY and CDR2 FYNNEI. The CDR3 length is 20 residues. Unmatched junction bases numbered 20, after V lost 7 bases and J lost 4 bases. The CDR3 nucleotides are TGTGCCAGCACTAACCTTGTCGGGACTAGCGGGTTCGGAAGTTACAATGAGCAGTTCTTC. Protein: CASTNLVGTSGFGSYNEQFF.

The chain couples TRBV12-3 or TRBV12-4 to TRBJ2-2; tentative D call: TRBD2 (6 bases). V was clipped by 6 bases and J by 6 bases, with 11 bases between them. The length of the CDR3 is 13 residues. For the CDR3, the DNA is TGTGCCAGCAGGACTAGTTTGTCCGGGGAGCTGTTTTTT. Amino acids: CASRTSLSGELFF.

This clone has just one count. The gene calls are TRBV10-1 and TRBJ1-6; the D is unclear. CDR3 length equals 15 residues. Germline-derived CDR1 and CDR2 are WNHNN and SYGVQD (reference sequence). V gave up 4 bases and J gave up 0 bases, with 7 bases separating them. In nucleotides, the CDR3 is TGCGCCAGCAGTGCTAGAAGCTCCTATAATTCACCCCTCCACTTT. Translated, it gives CASSARSSYNSPLHF.

The rearrangement uses TRBV12-3 or TRBV12-4 and TRBJ2-1, with 9 positions matching TRBD1. The CDR3 spans 13 residues. V shed 9 bases, J shed 6 bases, and the junction held 6 bases outside the gene matches. The CDR3 region is CASKQGAVNEQFF. DNA of the CDR3: TGTGCCAGTAAACAGGGGGCGGTCAATGAGCAGTTCTTC.

The chain couples TRBV19 to TRBJ2-5; weak D call: TRBD1 (5 bases). V lost 4 bases to trimming and J lost 5 bases, with 17 bases between them. Germline lookup yields CDR1 LNHDA and CDR2 SQIVND (reference sequence). The CDR3 length is 15 residues. Here the CDR3 DNA reads TGTGCCAGTAGTACCTCGGGCCCGGCAGGGGAGACCCAGTACTTC. This gives the protein CASSTSGPAGETQYF.

This chain connects TRBV30 to TRBJ1-2; D is uncertain. The CDR3 length is 14 residues. V was shortened by 0 bases and J by 1 base, with 9 bases between the two germline ends. Germline CDR1 is GTSNPN and CDR2 is SVGIG (reference sequence). In DNA, the CDR3 is TGTGCCTGGAGTGTACCCGGTGGTAACTATGGCTACACCTTC. It yields the protein CAWSVPGGNYGYTF.

The gene calls are TRBV5-8 and TRBJ1-6, with D unresolved. V dropped 0 bases and J dropped 11 bases, with 9 bases sitting between them. This CDR3 has 13 residues. Looked up from germline, CDR1 is SGHTS and CDR2 is YDEGEE. The CDR3 nucleotides read TGTGCCAGCAGCTTGGCCGTGGAGGCACCCCTCCACTTT. Translating gives CASSLAVEAPLHF.

CDR3 sequence (DNA): TGTGCCAGTTCCGGGTATCCTGGGGCCAACGTCCTGACTTTC. It encodes CASSGYPGANVLTF. The V and J genes are TRBV7-6 and TRBJ2-6; D gene unclear. Germline V CDR1 and CDR2: SGHVS, FNYEAQ. The CDR3 totals 14 residues. V was trimmed by 9 bases and J by 2 bases, leaving 11 bases between them.

The chain is built from TRBV7-9 and TRBJ1-1; 7 bases are shared with TRBD1. Germline V gene lookup returns CDR1 SEHNR and CDR2 FQNEAQ (reference sequence). This CDR3 spans 13 amino acids. Trimming removed 4 bases from V and 10 bases from J; junction bases left unmatched: 9. CDR3 DNA sequence: TGTGCCAGCAGCTCCCACCCGACAGGGTTAGCTTTCTTT. This sequence encodes CASSSHPTGLAFF.

The J gene is TRBJ1-3, the V gene TRBV18; D not resolved. Trimming shortened V by 2 bases and J by 0 bases, and 11 bases separated the two germline ends. CDR3 length: 16 amino acids. Looked up from germline, CDR1 is KGHSH and CDR2 is LQKENI. CDR3 amino acids: CASSPYLPRSGNTIYF. The DNA for the CDR3 is TGTGCCAGCTCACCATATCTTCCTCGCTCTGGAAACACCATATATTTT.

The chain couples TRBV18 to TRBJ2-2; 7 bases are a match to TRBD2. Trimming removed 2 bases from V and 2 bases from J; junction bases left unmatched: 5. This CDR3 has 16 residues. Germline V CDR1 and CDR2: KGHSH, LQKENI. DNA of the CDR3: TGTGCCAGCTCACCAGACAGCGGGATAAACACCGGGGAGCTGTTTTTT. This encodes CASSPDSGINTGELFF.

This clone was detected only a few times. The chain uses TRBV6-4 and TRBJ2-3; perhaps TRBD2 as D (5 bases). The CDR3 sequence is 14 residues long. Trimming left V 5 bases short and J 2 bases short, with 11 bases between. Germline assignment: CDR1 MRHNA and CDR2 SNTAGT. The CDR3 DNA follows: TGTGCCAGCAGTCCCGGACGGGACACAGATACGCAGTATTTT. Its protein product is CASSPGRDTDTQYF.

The chain employs TRBV4-1 and TRBJ2-7; 9 nucleotides match TRBD2. After removal of 5 bases from V and 7 bases from J, the junction contained 12 bases not matched to a gene. CDR1 is MGHRA and CDR2 is YSYEKL in the germline V gene. The CDR3 is made up of 15 amino acids. CDR3 DNA: TGCGCCAGCAGCGAGATATTAGCGGGAGTGGGTGAGCAGTACTTC. Encoded protein: CASSEILAGVGEQYF.

This sequence joins TRBV6-5 and TRBJ1-2; tentative D call: TRBD1 (6 bases). V lost 11 bases and J lost 5, with 18 bases in between. Germline V gene sequence: CDR1 MNHEY, CDR2 SVGAGI. CDR3 length: 13 amino acids. The CDR3 coding sequence is TGTGCCCTACAGGGCCCTACCCGGTATGGCTACACCTTC. It translates to CALQGPTRYGYTF.

This clone showed up just a few times. The V gene is TRBV9, the J gene TRBJ1-2; possible D gene TRBD1, 6 bases. The CDR3 totals 14 residues. Germline values: CDR1 SGDLS, CDR2 YYNGEE. Between the trimmed V and J ends, which lost 1 base and 5 bases, there was a span of 12 bases. This CDR3 reads CASSVNTRGYGYTF. The CDR3 coding sequence is TGTGCCAGCAGCGTAAACACAAGGGGGTATGGCTACACCTTC.

This sequence joins TRBV7-4 and TRBJ2-3, with TRBD2 matching over 10 bases. This CDR3 comprises 16 residues. The J segment lost 1 base and the V segment lost 4 bases, leaving 5 bases of the junction unmatched. CDR1 SGHVT and CDR2 SQSDAQ come from the germline V gene. CDR3 sequence: CASSSGLADCTDTQYF. The CDR3 DNA follows: TGTGCCAGCAGCTCCGGACTAGCGGATTGCACAGATACGCAGTATTTT.

V and J are TRBV6-5 and TRBJ2-7, with 8 bases lining up with TRBD1. Trimming took 5 bases from V and 2 from J; bases not matched to a gene: 5. The CDR3 is 14 residues long. Germline V gene lookup returns CDR1 MNHEY and CDR2 SVGAGI. The CDR3 region has the DNA TGTGCCAGCAGTAACCCGACAGGGGCCTACGAGCAGTACTTC. Protein: CASSNPTGAYEQYF.